The present T cell receptor beta chain was sequenced within a study of cytomegalovirus exposure and HLA in healthy donors. Donors were ostensibly healthy at sampling, although undocumented immune exposures were probable. About this clone itself: Its cognate antigen is unknown.

The PCR used 60 Vbeta and 13 Jbeta primers. Profiling relied on immunoSEQ multiplex PCR, and the TCRdb table lists in-frame clones only, not all of them. The sample records roughly 120,000 clones, approximately 74% being singletons. Study outcomes and limitations: Several top significant clusters appeared, in a later analysis, to be linked to common viral pathogens.

This TCR was sampled from a woman in her fifties or sixties in good health and CMV-seropositive. Sequencing was done on a sample of PBMCs.

The CDR3 loop reads CASSLGLRLAKAFF. The CDR3, as DNA: TGCGCCAGCAGCTTGGGTCTCCGGTTAGCGAAAGCTTTCTTT. The chain combines TRBV5-1 with TRBJ1-1, with D hard to call. The CDR3 has 14 residues. V lost 0 bases and J lost 9, with 15 bases in between. From germline, CDR1 is SGHRS and CDR2 YFSETQ.